These 26 T cell receptor beta chains originate from one sample sequenced in a study of T-cell memory formation after mild COVID-19. MiXCR, applied by TCRdb to the 5' RACE reads, yields one record per CDR3 protein. The repertoire holds over 300,000 distinct CDR3 sequences, around 20% seen once, with approximately 22% in the top ten. The material sequenced was PBMCs or a T cell subset sorted from them (not recorded which). The receptors were sampled from a man aged 18 to 35 who had mild COVID-19 (a few samples of this study predate the infection). Cell type and time point are not known.

The DNA of the CDR3 is TGTGCCACCAGGGCCAACAGGGACACCGGGGAGCTGTTTTTT. Amino acids: CATRANRDTGELFF. The chain has TRBV24-1 and TRBJ2-2; possibly TRBD1 for D (6 bases). CDR3 length equals 14 residues. V lost 7 bases and J lost 3, with 11 bases in between. Germline V CDR1 and CDR2: KGHDR, SFDVKD.

The rearrangement joins TRBV11-3 to TRBJ1-4; no definite D call. V lost 0 bases and J lost 4, with 9 bases in between. CDR1 is SGHNT and CDR2 is YENEEA in the germline V gene. There are 15 residues in the CDR3. In DNA form, the CDR3 reads TGTGCCAGCAGCTTAGATCGACGGAATAATGAAAAACTGTTTTTT. Translated, it gives CASSLDRRNNEKLFF.

V gene TRBV11-2 combines with J gene TRBJ2-7; possibly TRBD2 for D (5 bases). Trimming cost V 4 bases and J 5 bases, with 15 bases left between them. The CDR3 is 14 amino acids. CDR1 and CDR2 from the germline V gene are SGHAT and FQNNGV. DNA for the CDR3: TGTGCCAGCAGCTCGACCGGGATTTCCCACGAGCAGTACTTC. Encoded protein: CASSSTGISHEQYF.

The rearrangement joins TRBV9 to TRBJ2-1; 8 bases align to TRBD2. Trimming took 5 bases from V and 5 from J; bases not matched to a gene: 12. The CDR3 extends over 16 amino acids. Per the germline V gene, CDR1 is SGDLS and CDR2 is YYNGEE. In DNA form, the CDR3 reads TGTGCCAGCAGTTCGGGGGGGCGGGACGGAAACAATGAGCAGTTCTTC. Translating gives CASSSGGRDGNNEQFF. Supplemented by reference TRBV9 and TRBJ2-1, the full variable domain reads DSGVTQTPKHLITATGQRVTLRCSPRSGDLSVYWYQQSLDQGLQFLIQYYNGEERAKGNILERFSAQQFPDLHSELNLSSLELGDSALYFCASSSGGRDGNNEQFFGPGTRLTVL.

The rearrangement links TRBV12-3 or TRBV12-4 to TRBJ2-5; D perhaps matches TRBD2 (5 bases). The CDR3 has 14 residues. V lost 7 bases and J lost 1, with 13 bases in between. CDR3 nucleotide sequence: TGTGCCAGCACCTCCACTAGTATCCAAGAGACCCAGTACTTC. It yields the protein CASTSTSIQETQYF.

This clonotype was detected a few times. This chain links TRBV9 with TRBJ2-5; possible D gene TRBD2, 6 bases. Per the germline V gene, CDR1 is SGDLS and CDR2 is YYNGEE. The germline V and J ends were trimmed by 3 bases and 1 base, with 7 bases remaining between them. This CDR3 has 13 amino acids. The CDR3 region has the DNA TGTGCCAGCAGCGGTAGCGGCCAAGAGACCCAGTACTTC. This encodes CASSGSGQETQYF.

V usage is TRBV5-1 and J usage is TRBJ2-1; D remains ambiguous. The CDR3 contains 11 residues. Germline CDR1 SGHRS, CDR2 YFSETQ. The germline V and J ends were trimmed by 2 bases and 14 bases, with 11 bases remaining between them. The CDR3 here is CASSLHIKEFF. Written as DNA, the CDR3 is TGCGCCAGCAGCTTACACATCAAGGAGTTCTTC.

The chain couples TRBV7-2 to TRBJ2-1; TRBD2 matches at 8 bases. The J segment lost 15 bases and the V segment lost 4 bases, leaving 11 bases of the junction unmatched. The CDR3 covers 13 residues. Germline V gene lookup returns CDR1 SGHTA and CDR2 FQGNSA. The CDR3: CASSWNSGARGFF. CDR3 DNA sequence: TGTGCCAGCAGCTGGAATAGCGGGGCAAGGGGGTTCTTC.

This chain joins TRBV4-3 and TRBJ1-1; 10 nucleotides agree with TRBD1. J was trimmed by 0 bases and V by 1 base; bases with no gene match: 2. Germline CDR1 reads LGHNA; CDR2 reads YSLEER. The CDR3 spans 16 residues. As DNA, the CDR3 is TGCGCCAGCAGCCAAGCCGGACAGGGGGTGAACACTGAAGCTTTCTTT. Its protein is CASSQAGQGVNTEAFF.

This clonotype was counted at least ten times. V gene TRBV5-1 combines with J gene TRBJ2-1, with a tentative D call TRBD2 (5 bases). The germline V and J ends were trimmed by 2 bases and 1 base, with 7 bases remaining between them. Looked up from germline, CDR1 is SGHRS and CDR2 is YFSETQ. The CDR3 runs to 14 residues. CDR3 bases: TGCGCCAGCAGCTTAACTAGTTCCTACAATGAGCAGTTCTTC. This translates into CASSLTSSYNEQFF.

This clonotype was observed at least ten times. V usage is TRBV24-1 and J usage is TRBJ1-2; 9 bases align to TRBD1. The CDR3 sequence is 14 residues long. The germline V gene has CDR1 KGHDR and CDR2 SFDVKD. Trimming took 4 bases from V and 5 from J; bases not matched to a gene: 4. The CDR3: CATSETGTGYGYTF. DNA for the CDR3: TGTGCCACCAGTGAGACCGGGACAGGGTATGGCTACACCTTC.

This clonotype has more than one count but fewer than ten. The chain employs TRBV6-5 and TRBJ1-1; no reliable D call. Germline V gives CDR1 MNHEY, CDR2 SVGAGI. V lost 2 bases and J lost 4, with 20 bases in between. This CDR3 has 17 amino acids. CDR3 region: CASSYPSTGRPGTEAFF. In DNA form, the CDR3 reads TGTGCCAGCAGTTACCCGTCGACCGGACGGCCGGGCACTGAAGCTTTCTTT.

This clonotype was observed once. The chain carries TRBV29-1 and TRBJ1-2, with no clear D. Between the trimmed V and J ends, which lost 1 base and 0 bases, there was a span of 9 bases. The CDR3 sequence is 14 residues long. From germline, CDR1 is SQVTM and CDR2 ANQGSEA. For the CDR3, the DNA is TGCAGCGTTGAAGGGCGGGGTCCTAACTATGGCTACACCTTC. It translates to CSVEGRGPNYGYTF.

The J gene is TRBJ2-1, the V gene TRBV7-2; 8 positions match TRBD2. CDR3 length: 15 amino acids. The germline V gene encodes CDR1 SGHTA and CDR2 FQGNSA. The V segment lost 8 bases and the J segment 2 bases; nucleotides outside the gene matches: 8. CDR3 nucleotides: TGTGCCAGCGGGTCTCAGCGGGGGCCCTACAATGAGCAGTTCTTC. It codes for CASGSQRGPYNEQFF. Filled out from reference TRBV7-2 and TRBJ2-1, the complete variable domain reads GAGVSQSPSNKVTEKGKDVELRCDPISGHTALYWYRQSLGQGLEFLIYFQGNSAPDKSGLPSDRFSAERTGGSVSTLTIQRTQQEDSAVYLCASGSQRGPYNEQFFGPGTRLTVL.

This chain links TRBV12-3 or TRBV12-4 with TRBJ2-5; D tentatively reads TRBD1 or TRBD2 (8 bases each). The CDR3 consists of 15 residues. Trimming took 6 bases from V and 4 from J, leaving 18 bases between them. The CDR3 is CASSPGGTGIETQYF. CDR3 DNA sequence: TGTGCCAGCAGCCCGGGAGGGACAGGCATAGAGACCCAGTACTTC.

This clonotype was seen a few times. The chain joins TRBV5-1 to TRBJ1-1; 8 nucleotides match TRBD1. Trimming cost V 3 bases and J 0 bases; bases outside gene matches: 4. Per germline, CDR1 SGHRS and CDR2 YFSETQ. This CDR3 comprises 15 residues. In nucleotides, the CDR3 is TGCGCCAGCAGCTGGGGACAGGTGATGAACACTGAAGCTTTCTTT. It is translated as CASSWGQVMNTEAFF.

This clonotype has a handful of counts. This rearrangement joins TRBV4-3 to TRBJ2-3, with 9 bases matching TRBD2. V lost 0 bases to trimming and J lost 9 bases; unmatched junction nucleotides: 16. The CDR3 has 18 residues. The V gene's germline CDR1 is LGHNA and CDR2 YSLEER. The CDR3 is CASSQETIRRGGATTQYF. DNA for the CDR3: TGCGCCAGCAGCCAAGAGACGATTAGGCGCGGGGGGGCGACGACGCAGTATTTT.

In DNA form, the CDR3 reads TGTGCCACCAGCAGAGAAAGACAGGGGAATCAGCCCCAGCATTTT. It translates to CATSRERQGNQPQHF. The rearrangement joins TRBV15 to TRBJ1-5, with 8 bases lining up with TRBD1. CDR3 length equals 15 residues. Trimming at V came to 0 bases and at J to 4 bases, leaving 2 bases not matched to a gene. The V gene's germline CDR1 is LNHNV and CDR2 YYDKDF (reference sequence).

The chain couples TRBV4-1 to TRBJ2-6; unclear D gene. Germline-derived CDR1 and CDR2 are MGHRA and YSYEKL. V was trimmed by 3 bases and J by 6 bases, leaving 9 bases between them. The CDR3 covers 14 residues. This chain's CDR3 is CASSQGNEANVLTF. CDR3 DNA sequence: TGCGCCAGCAGCCAGGGGAATGAGGCCAACGTCCTGACTTTC.

This clonotype was picked up a small number of times. The chain uses TRBV5-1 and TRBJ2-1; 11 nucleotides agree with TRBD2. The CDR3 length is 14 residues. Germline V gene data show CDR1 as SGHRS and CDR2 as YFSETQ. The J segment lost 6 bases and the V segment lost 5 bases, leaving 4 bases of the junction unmatched. CDR3 nucleotide sequence: TGCGCCAGCAGTGGGACTAGCGGTAGCAATGAGCAGTTCTTC. Protein sequence: CASSGTSGSNEQFF.

The gene calls are TRBV7-2 and TRBJ2-3; 14 bases match TRBD2. After removal of 1 base from V and 4 bases from J, the junction contained 1 base not matched to a gene. Germline V gene sequence: CDR1 SGHTA, CDR2 FQGNSA. The CDR3 has 16 amino acids. CDR3 amino acids: CASSLGLAGGPDTQYF. The CDR3 nucleotides are TGTGCCAGCAGCTTAGGACTAGCGGGGGGGCCAGATACGCAGTATTTT.

This clonotype was counted between two and nine times. One end of the junction is discordant with germline, which a read error may explain. The V and J genes are TRBV4-1 and TRBJ1-6; TRBD1 matches at 9 bases. Per germline, CDR1 MGHRA and CDR2 YSYEKL. The CDR3 loop spans 15 amino acids. In DNA form, the CDR3 reads TGCGCCAGCAGCCAACGGACAGGGGCGGGCTCACCCCTCAACTTT. Protein: CASSQRTGAGSPLNF.

The table lists this clonotype with a few counts. V is TRBV28 and J is TRBJ2-1, with D tentatively TRBD1 (6 bases). The CDR3 contains 17 residues. The ends were cut back, 3 bases at V and 2 bases at J, with 17 bases in the middle. CDR1 is MDHEN, CDR2 SYDVKM, per germline. CDR3 DNA: TGTGCCAGCAGTTTGGTTATGCAGGCAGGGGCCTACAATGAGCAGTTCTTC. Translation: CASSLVMQAGAYNEQFF.

V is TRBV5-4 and J is TRBJ2-5; 7 bases agree with TRBD1. This CDR3 region has 18 residues. CDR1 is SGHNT and CDR2 is YYREEE in the germline V gene (reference sequence). The V segment lost 0 bases and the J segment 0 bases; nucleotides outside the gene matches: 11. This CDR3 reads CASSLGLSGTGDQETQYF. In nucleotides, the CDR3 is TGTGCCAGCAGCTTGGGGTTGTCGGGCACAGGGGACCAAGAGACCCAGTACTTC.

This clonotype occurred many times. J is TRBJ2-4 and V is TRBV5-6; no definite D call. Germline V CDR1 and CDR2: SGHDT, YYEEEE. The CDR3 has 12 residues. The ends were cut back, 1 base at V and 6 bases at J, with 5 bases in the middle. The CDR3 region has the DNA TGTGCCAGCAGCTTGTGGGGAAACATTCAGTACTTC. Its translation is CASSLWGNIQYF.

This clonotype counts as medium-sized. V and J are TRBV3-1 and TRBJ2-3, with D possibly TRBD1 on 9 matching bases. From germline, CDR1 is LGHDT and CDR2 YNNKEL (reference sequence). This CDR3 contains 22 residues. Trimming left V 2 bases short and J 2 bases short, with 32 bases between. CDR3 bases: TGTGCCAGCAGCCAACTAACTTGGGAGGGACAGGGCTTAGCGGGGTCCACAGATACGCAGTATTTT. It specifies CASSQLTWEGQGLAGSTDTQYF.